The T cell receptor (beta chain) under discussion was sequenced for a study of T cell changes during pregnancy in multiple sclerosis. The protocol was immunoSEQ multiplex PCR, while the TCRdb copy is restricted to in-frame clones and leaves out a portion. The top ten hold about 0.85% of the sample, which has 60,000 or so clones, roughly 90% seen once. This CDR3 contains 14 residues. Germline CDR1 and CDR2: SGHRS and YFSETQ. Between the trimmed V and J ends, which lost 2 bases and 2 bases, there was a span of 10 bases. This TCR came from a female donor with multiple sclerosis, enrolled in a pregnancy study. The sequencing used peripheral blood, collected before pregnancy. The chain recombines TRBV5-1 with TRBJ1-1, with a possible D match to TRBD1 (6 bases). The CDR3 nucleotides are TGCGCCAGCAGCTTCGGGACATTAAACACTGAAGCTTTCTTT. Residues: CASSFGTLNTEAFF.